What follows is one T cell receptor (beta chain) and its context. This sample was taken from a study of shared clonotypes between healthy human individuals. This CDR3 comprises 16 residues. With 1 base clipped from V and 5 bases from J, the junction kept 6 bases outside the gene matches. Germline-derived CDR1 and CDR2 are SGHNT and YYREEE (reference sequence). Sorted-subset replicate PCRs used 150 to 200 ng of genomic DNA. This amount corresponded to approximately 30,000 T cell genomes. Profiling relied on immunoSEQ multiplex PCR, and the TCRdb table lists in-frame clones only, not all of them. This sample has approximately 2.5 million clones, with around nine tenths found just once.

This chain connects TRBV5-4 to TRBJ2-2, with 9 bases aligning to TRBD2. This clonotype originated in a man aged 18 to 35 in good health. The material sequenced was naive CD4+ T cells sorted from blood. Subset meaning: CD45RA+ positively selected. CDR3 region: CASSLPAGGETGELFF. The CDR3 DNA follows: TGTGCCAGCAGCTTGCCAGCGGGGGGAGAAACCGGGGAGCTGTTTTTT.